This T cell receptor (beta chain) was captured by sequencing in a study of regulatory T cells in long-lasting Graves disease. About the study: Persistent Graves' disease denoted over 5 years of antithyroid drugs plus positive TSH receptor antibodies.

Time point reported: persistent/refractory GD, antithyroid drugs over 5 years with positive TRAb. Isolated PBMC RNA provided the starting material for the TCR library. EDTA tubes were used for drawing 8.5 to 9 milliliters of peripheral blood. HTBI primers from iRepertoire and Arm-PCR of CDR3 regions yielded the TCR beta libraries. Each CDR3 protein gets one entry after TCRdb re-called the multiplex PCR reads with MiXCR. The repertoire holds around 460,000 distinct CDR3 sequences, with roughly 21% as singletons. This clonotype was seen more than once but under ten times. Its antigen is not identified. CDR3 length equals 14 residues. Looked up from germline, CDR1 is DFQATT and CDR2 is SNEGSKA (reference sequence). Trimming cost V 5 bases and J 8 bases, with 21 bases left between them. Study results and limitations: Patients with persistent disease shared 2,741 public clonotypes, outpacing the roughly 950 shared by new patients. Persistent disease showed a preference for TRBV28, TRBJ1-2 and TRBJ2-5.

The sequence was obtained from a female donor with Graves disease. The material was peripheral blood mononuclear cells (PBMCs), obtained when the disease was refractory, from a patient treated with antithyroid drugs. The chain uses TRBV20-1 and TRBJ1-2; maybe TRBD1 (6 bases). The CDR3 here is CSAGPRQESYGYTF. The CDR3 region has the DNA TGCAGTGCTGGACCGCGACAGGAGTCTTACGGCTACACCTTC.